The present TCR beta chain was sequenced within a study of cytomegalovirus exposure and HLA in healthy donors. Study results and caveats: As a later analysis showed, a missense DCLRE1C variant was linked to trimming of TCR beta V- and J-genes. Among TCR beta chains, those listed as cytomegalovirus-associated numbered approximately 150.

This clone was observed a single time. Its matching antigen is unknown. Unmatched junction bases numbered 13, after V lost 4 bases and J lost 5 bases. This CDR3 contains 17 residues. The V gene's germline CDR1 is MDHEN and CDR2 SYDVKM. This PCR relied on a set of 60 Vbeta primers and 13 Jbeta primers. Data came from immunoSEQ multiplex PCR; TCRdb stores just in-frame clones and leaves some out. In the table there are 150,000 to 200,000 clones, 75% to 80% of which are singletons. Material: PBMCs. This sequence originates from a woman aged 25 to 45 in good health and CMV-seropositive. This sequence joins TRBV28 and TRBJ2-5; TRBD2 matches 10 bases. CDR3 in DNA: TGTGCCAGCAGTTCTCCATGGACTAGCGGAAAGAGGGAGACCCAGTACTTC. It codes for CASSSPWTSGKRETQYF.